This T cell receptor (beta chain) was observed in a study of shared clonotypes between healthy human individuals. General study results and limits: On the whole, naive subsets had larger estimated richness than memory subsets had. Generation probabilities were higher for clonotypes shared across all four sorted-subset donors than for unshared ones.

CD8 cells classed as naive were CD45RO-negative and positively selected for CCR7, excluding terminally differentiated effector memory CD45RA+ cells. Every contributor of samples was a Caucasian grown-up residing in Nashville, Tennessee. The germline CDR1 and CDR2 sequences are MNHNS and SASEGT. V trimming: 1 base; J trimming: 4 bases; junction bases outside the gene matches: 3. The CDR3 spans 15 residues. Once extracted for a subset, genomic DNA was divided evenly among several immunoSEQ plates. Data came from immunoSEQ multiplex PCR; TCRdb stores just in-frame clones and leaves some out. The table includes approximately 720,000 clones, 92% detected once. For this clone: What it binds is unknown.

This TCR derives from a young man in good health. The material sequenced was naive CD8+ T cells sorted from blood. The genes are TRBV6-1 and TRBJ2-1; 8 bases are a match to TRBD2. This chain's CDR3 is CASSEGLAHYNEQFF. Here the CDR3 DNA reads TGTGCCAGCAGTGAAGGACTAGCGCATTACAATGAGCAGTTCTTC.